This record covers a single T cell receptor beta chain. The data originate from a study of cytomegalovirus exposure and HLA in healthy donors. The PCR employed 60 Vbeta primers together with 13 Jbeta primers. The repertoire was sequenced with immunoSEQ multiplex PCR; TCRdb's copy has only in-frame clones and lacks some. The sample shows approximately 120,000 clones, 75% to 85% of them seen only once. CDR1 is LGHNA, CDR2 YSLEER, per germline. This CDR3 spans 12 amino acids. V dropped 4 bases and J dropped 4 bases, with 5 bases sitting between them. V is TRBV4-3 and J is TRBJ2-1, with D unclear. The receptor's source is a man aged 50-59 years in good health and CMV-seronegative. The sample comprised PBMCs. The CDR3 sequence is CASSLTYNEQFF. CDR3 nucleotide sequence: TGCGCCAGCAGCCTCACATACAATGAGCAGTTCTTC.